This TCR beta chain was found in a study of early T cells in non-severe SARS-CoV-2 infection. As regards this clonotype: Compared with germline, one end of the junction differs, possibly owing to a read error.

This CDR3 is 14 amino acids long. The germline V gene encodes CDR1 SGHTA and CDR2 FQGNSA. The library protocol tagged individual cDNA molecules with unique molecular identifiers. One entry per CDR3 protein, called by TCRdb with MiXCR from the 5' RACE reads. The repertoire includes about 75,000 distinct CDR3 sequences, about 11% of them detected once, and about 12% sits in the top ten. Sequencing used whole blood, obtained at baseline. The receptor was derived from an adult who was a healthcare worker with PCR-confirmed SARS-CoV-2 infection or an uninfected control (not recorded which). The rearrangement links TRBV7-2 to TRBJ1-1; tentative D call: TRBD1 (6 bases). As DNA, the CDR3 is TGTGCCAGCACCTTACAAGGGGGGATCACTGAAGCTTTCTTT. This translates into CASTLQGGITEAFF.